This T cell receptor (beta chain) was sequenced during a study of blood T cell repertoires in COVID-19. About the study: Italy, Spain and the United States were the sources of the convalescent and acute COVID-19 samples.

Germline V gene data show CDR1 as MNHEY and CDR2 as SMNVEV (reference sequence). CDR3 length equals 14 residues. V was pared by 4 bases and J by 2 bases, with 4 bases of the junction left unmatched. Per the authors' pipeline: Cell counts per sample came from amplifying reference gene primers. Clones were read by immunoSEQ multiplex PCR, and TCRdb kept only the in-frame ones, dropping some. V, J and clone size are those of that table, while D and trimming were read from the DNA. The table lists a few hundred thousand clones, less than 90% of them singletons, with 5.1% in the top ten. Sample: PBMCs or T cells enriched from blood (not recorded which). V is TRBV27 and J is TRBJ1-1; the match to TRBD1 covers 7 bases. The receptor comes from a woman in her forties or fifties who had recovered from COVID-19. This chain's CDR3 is CASSSQGGNTEAFF. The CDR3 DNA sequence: TGTGCCAGCAGTTCGCAGGGGGGCAACACTGAAGCTTTCTTT.